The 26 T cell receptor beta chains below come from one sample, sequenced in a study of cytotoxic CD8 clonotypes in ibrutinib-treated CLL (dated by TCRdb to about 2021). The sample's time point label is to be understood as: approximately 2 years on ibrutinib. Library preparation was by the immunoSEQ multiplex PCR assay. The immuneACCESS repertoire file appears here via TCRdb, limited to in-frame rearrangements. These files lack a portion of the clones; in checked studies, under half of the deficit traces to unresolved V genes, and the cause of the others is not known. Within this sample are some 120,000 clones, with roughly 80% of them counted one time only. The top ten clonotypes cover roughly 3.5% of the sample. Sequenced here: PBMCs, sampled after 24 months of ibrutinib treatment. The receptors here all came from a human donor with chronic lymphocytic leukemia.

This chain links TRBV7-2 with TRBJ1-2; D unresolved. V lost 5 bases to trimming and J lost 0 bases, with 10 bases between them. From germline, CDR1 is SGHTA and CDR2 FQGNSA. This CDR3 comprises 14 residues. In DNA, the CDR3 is TGTGCCAGCAGCCCAACTCGGGCTAACTATGGCTACACCTTC. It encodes CASSPTRANYGYTF.

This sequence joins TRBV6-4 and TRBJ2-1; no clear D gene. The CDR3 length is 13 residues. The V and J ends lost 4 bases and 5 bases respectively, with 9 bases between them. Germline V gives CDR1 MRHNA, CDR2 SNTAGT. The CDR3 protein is CASSGDLNNEQFF. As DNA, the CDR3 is TGTGCCAGCAGTGGCGACCTGAACAATGAGCAGTTCTTC.

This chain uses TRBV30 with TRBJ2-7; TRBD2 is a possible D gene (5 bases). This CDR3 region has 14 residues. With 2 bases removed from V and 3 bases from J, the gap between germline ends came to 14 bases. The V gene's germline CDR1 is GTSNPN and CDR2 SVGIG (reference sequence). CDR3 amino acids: CAWSKASGVYEQYF. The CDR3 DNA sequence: TGTGCCTGGAGTAAAGCCAGCGGTGTCTACGAGCAGTACTTC.

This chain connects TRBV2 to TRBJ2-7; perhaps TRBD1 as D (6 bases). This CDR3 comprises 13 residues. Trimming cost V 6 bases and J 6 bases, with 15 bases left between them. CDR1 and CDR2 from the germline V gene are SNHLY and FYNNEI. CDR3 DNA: TGTGCCAGCAGCCTGAGACAGGACCTCGAGCAGTACTTC. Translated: CASSLRQDLEQYF.

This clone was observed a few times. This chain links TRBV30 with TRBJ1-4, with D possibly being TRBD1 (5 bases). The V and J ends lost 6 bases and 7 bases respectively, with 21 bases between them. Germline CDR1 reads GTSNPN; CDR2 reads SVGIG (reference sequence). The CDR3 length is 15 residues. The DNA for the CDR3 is TGTGCCTGCACAGGTACCGGGGAGCTGGGTGAAAAACTGTTTTTT. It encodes CACTGTGELGEKLFF.

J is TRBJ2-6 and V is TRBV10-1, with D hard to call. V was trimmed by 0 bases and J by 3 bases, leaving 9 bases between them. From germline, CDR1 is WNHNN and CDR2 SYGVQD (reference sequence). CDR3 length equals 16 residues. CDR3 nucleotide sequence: TGCGCCAGCAGTGAGTCGCCCGATTTTGGGGCCAACGTCCTGACTTTC. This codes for CASSESPDFGANVLTF.

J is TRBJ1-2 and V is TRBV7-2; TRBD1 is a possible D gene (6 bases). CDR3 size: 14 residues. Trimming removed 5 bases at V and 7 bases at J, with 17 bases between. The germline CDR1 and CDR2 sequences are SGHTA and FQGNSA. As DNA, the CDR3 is TGTGCCAGCAGCGGTACAGGGTCGTCCCGTGGCTACACCTTC. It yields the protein CASSGTGSSRGYTF.

In DNA form, the CDR3 reads TGTGCCAGCAGTGATCAGGGGGGGACTCTCTACGAGCAGTACTTC. Translation gives CASSDQGGTLYEQYF. The chain links TRBV2 to TRBJ2-7, with D perhaps TRBD1 or TRBD2 (7 bases each). Trimming removed 3 bases from V and 3 bases from J, with 15 bases in between. The V gene's germline CDR1 is SNHLY and CDR2 FYNNEI. CDR3 size: 15 residues.

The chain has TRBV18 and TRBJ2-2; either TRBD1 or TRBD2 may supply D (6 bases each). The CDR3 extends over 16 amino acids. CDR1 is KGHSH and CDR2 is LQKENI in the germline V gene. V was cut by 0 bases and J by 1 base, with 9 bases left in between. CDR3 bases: TGTGCCAGCTCACCACCGGAGGGACAGAACACCGGGGAGCTGTTTTTT. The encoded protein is CASSPPEGQNTGELFF.

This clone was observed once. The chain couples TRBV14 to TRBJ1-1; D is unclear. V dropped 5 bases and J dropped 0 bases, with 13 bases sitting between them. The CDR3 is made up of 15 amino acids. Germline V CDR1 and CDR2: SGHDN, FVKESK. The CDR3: CASSDPGPMNTEAFF. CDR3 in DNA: TGTGCCAGCAGCGACCCCGGGCCCATGAACACTGAAGCTTTCTTT.

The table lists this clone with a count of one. DNA of the CDR3: TGTGCCATCAAGGGACTAGCGGGGACCCCTAGCACAGATACGCAGTATTTT. Its translation is CAIKGLAGTPSTDTQYF. V and J are TRBV10-3 and TRBJ2-3; 13 bases are shared with TRBD2. Germline CDR1 ENHRY, CDR2 SYGVKD. CDR3 length: 17 residues. The J segment lost 0 bases and the V segment lost 7 bases, leaving 7 bases of the junction unmatched.

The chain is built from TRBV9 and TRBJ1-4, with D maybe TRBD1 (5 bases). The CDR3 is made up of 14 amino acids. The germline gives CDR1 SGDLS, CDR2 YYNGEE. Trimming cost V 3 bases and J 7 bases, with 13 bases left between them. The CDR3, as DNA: TGTGCCAGCAGCGATGGGGCCCAGGGTGAAAAACTGTTTTTT. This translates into CASSDGAQGEKLFF.

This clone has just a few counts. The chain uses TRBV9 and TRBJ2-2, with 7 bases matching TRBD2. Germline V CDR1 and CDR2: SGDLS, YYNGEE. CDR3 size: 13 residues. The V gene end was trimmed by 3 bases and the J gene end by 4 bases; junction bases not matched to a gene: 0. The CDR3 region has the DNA TGTGCCAGCAGCGGGACTAGCACCGGGGAGCTGTTTTTT. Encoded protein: CASSGTSTGELFF.

The CDR3 coding sequence is TGTGCCAGTAGTATAGATGCGGGCAGGAGCGGTTCCTACGAGCAGTACTTC. Its translation: CASSIDAGRSGSYEQYF. The rearrangement links TRBV19 to TRBJ2-7; D might be TRBD2 (5 bases). The CDR3 is 17 amino acids. Germline V gives CDR1 LNHDA, CDR2 SQIVND (reference sequence). Trimming removed 0 bases from V and 1 base from J, with 16 bases in between.

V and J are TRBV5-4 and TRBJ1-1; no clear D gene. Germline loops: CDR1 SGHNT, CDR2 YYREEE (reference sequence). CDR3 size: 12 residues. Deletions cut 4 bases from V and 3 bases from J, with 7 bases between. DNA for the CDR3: TGTGCCAGCAGCCTAGACCACACTGAAGCTTTCTTT. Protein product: CASSLDHTEAFF.

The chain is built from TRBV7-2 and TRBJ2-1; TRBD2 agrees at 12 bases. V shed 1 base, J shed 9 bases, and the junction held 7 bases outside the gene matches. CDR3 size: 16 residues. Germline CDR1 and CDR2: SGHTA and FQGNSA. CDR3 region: CASSLVGLAGGSEQFF. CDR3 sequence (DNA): TGTGCCAGCAGCTTAGTCGGGCTAGCGGGGGGGAGTGAGCAGTTCTTC.

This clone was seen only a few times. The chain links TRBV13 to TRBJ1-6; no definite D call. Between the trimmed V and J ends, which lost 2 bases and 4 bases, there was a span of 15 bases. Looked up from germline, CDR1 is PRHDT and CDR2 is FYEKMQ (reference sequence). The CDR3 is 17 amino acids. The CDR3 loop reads CASSLKVSIGYNSPLHF. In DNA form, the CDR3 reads TGTGCCAGCAGCTTAAAGGTCTCAATTGGGTATAATTCACCCCTCCACTTT. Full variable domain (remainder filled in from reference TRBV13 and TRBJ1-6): AAGVIQSPRHLIKEKRETATLKCYPIPRHDTVYWYQQGPGQDPQFLISFYEKMQSDKGSIPDRFSAQQFSDYHSELNMSSLELGDSALYFCASSLKVSIGYNSPLHFGNGTRLTVT.

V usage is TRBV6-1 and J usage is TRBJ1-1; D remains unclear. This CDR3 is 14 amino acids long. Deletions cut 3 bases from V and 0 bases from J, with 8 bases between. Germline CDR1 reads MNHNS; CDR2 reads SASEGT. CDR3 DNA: TGTGCCAGCAGTGAGGGTGCCGTGAACACTGAAGCTTTCTTT. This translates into CASSEGAVNTEAFF.

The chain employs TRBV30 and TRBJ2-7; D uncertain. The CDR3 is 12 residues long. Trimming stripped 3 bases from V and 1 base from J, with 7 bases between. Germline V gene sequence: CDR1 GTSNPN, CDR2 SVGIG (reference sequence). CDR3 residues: CAWRRVSYEQYF. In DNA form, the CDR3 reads TGTGCCTGGAGACGGGTTTCCTACGAGCAGTACTTC.

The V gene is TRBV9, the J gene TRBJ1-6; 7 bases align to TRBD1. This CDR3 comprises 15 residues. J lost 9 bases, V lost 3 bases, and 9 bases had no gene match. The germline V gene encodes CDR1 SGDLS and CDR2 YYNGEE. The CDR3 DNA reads TGTGCCAGCAGCGCCGCAGGGGGGTTGGGTTCACCCCTCCACTTT. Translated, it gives CASSAAGGLGSPLHF.

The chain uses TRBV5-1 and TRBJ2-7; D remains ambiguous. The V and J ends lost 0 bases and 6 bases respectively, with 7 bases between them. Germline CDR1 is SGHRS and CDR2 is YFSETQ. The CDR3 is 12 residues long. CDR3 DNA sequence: TGCGCCAGCAGCTTGGAGGGCAGCGAGCAGTACTTC. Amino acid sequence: CASSLEGSEQYF.

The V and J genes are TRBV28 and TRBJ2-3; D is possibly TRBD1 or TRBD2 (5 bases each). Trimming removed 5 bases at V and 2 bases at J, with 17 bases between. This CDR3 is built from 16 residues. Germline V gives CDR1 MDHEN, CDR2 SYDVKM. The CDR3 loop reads CASSPITQGVTDTQYF. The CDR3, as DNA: TGTGCCAGCAGTCCAATTACGCAGGGAGTCACAGATACGCAGTATTTT. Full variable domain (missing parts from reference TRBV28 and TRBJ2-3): DVKVTQSSRYLVKRTGEKVFLECVQDMDHENMFWYRQDPGLGLRLIYFSYDVKMKEKGDIPEGYSVSREKKERFSLILESASTNQTSMYLCASSPITQGVTDTQYFGPGTRLTVL.

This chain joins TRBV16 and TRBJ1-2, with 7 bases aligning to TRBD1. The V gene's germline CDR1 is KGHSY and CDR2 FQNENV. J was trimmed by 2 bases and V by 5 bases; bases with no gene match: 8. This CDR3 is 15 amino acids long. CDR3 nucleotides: TGTGCCAGCAGCAAGACAGGGTATGGGAACTATGGCTACACCTTC. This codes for CASSKTGYGNYGYTF.

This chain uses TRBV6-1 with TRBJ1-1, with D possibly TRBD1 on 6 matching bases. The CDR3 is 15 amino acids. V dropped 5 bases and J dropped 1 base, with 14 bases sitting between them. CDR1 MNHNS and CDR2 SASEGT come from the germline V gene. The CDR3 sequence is CASSHSTGKNTEAFF. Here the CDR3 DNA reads TGTGCCAGCAGTCATTCAACAGGGAAGAACACTGAAGCTTTCTTT.

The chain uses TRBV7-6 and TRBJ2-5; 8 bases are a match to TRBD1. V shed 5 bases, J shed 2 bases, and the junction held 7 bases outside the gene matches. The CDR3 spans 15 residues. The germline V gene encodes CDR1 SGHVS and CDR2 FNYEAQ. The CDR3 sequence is CASSLPGGGQETQYF. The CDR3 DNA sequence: TGTGCCAGCAGCCTCCCAGGGGGCGGGCAAGAGACCCAGTACTTC.

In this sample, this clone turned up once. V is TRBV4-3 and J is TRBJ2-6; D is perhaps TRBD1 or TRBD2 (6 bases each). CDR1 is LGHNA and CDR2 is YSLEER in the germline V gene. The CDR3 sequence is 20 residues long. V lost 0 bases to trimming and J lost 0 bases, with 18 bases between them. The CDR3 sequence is CASSQDLVRGANSGANVLTF. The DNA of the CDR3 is TGCGCCAGCAGCCAAGATCTGGTGAGGGGGGCAAACTCTGGGGCCAACGTCCTGACTTTC.